The source of this T cell receptor (beta chain) is a study of blood T cell repertoires in COVID-19. Whole-study context: COVID-19 samples, acute and convalescent, were from the United States, Italy and Spain. PBMCs, B-cell-depleted T cells, or T cells were the source of the cDNA or gDNA that made up the material.

Original handling: Amplification of reference gene primers provided the estimated nucleated cell counts. Here immunoSEQ multiplex PCR was the method, and the copy in TCRdb shows in-frame clones only, minus some. From that table come the V and J calls and clone size; the DNA was used to work out D and trimming. The data contain approximately 210,000 clones, about 83% of them seen just once; the ten biggest clones take up 7.6%. This clone was observed a few times. Germline CDR1 and CDR2: SQVTM and ANQGSEA. There are 13 residues in the CDR3. The junction had 8 bases not matched to a gene; V was cut back by 7 bases and J by 5 bases.

This clonotype originated in a woman between 50 and 59 years old with active or convalescent COVID-19. V usage is TRBV29-1 and J usage is TRBJ2-7; TRBD1 matches 10 bases. The source material was peripheral blood. As DNA, the CDR3 is TGCAGCGCTCGACAGGGGGCGGTCAACGAGCAGTACTTC. It encodes CSARQGAVNEQYF.